This T cell receptor beta chain comes out of a study of OX40 agonist ivuxolimab in advanced cancers. In the study overall: Ivuxolimab, which targeted the costimulatory receptor OX40 (CD134), was an agonistic, fully human IgG2 monoclonal antibody. The point of sequencing TCRbeta in the periphery was to test whether ivuxolimab changed TCR sequence diversity and drove clonal T-cell expansion. The paper covers the monotherapy dose-escalation part of the phase I ivuxolimab trial, which included N ≈ 54 patients. Among the roughly 50 dose-escalation patients, around 19 had hepatocellular carcinoma, 15 or so melanoma, 9 renal cell carcinoma and 9 head and neck cancer. The dose-escalation cohort was about 86% male with a mean age of approximately 59 years, ranging from about 20 to 85. Three dose-escalation patients achieved partial responses, one with hepatocellular carcinoma and two with cutaneous melanoma. Intravenous ivuxolimab was administered to patients every 2 weeks at six dose levels: 0.01, 0.1, 0.3, 1.5, 3 and 10 mg/kg. Patients were allowed to have had prior anti-PD-1, anti-PD-L1 or anti-CTLA-4 therapy, and 40% of the dose-escalation patients had been treated with checkpoint inhibitors. Overall results and qualifications from the work: Low levels of normalized T-cell clonal expansion were also shown by some nonresponding patients. At doses of 0.1 to 3.0 mg/kg, clonal expansion of both CD4+ and CD8+ blood T cells was observed from baseline to week 6. Antigen specificity was not determined for the clonally expanded peripheral T cells. In partial responders in the 0.1-3.0 mg/kg groups, normalized peripheral clonal expansion was found to be among the lowest, especially among CD8+ T cells. On average, CD8+ T cells showed more expanded clones than CD4+ T cells after ivuxolimab.

To sequence the TCRbeta CDR3 region, genomic DNA was isolated from the sorted cells. TCRbeta CDR3 regions were sequenced using the immunoSEQ Assay. The immuneACCESS repertoire file appears here via TCRdb, limited to in-frame rearrangements. These files lack a portion of the clones; in checked studies, under half of the deficit traces to unresolved V genes, and the cause of the others is not known. Across this sample there are tens of thousands of clones, with 80% to 90% seen only once. Clones ranked in the top ten supply more than 1.5% of the sample. About this clone itself: What this receptor recognizes is not known. No base qualities exist here, and no much larger clone lies one base off it.

Patients with autoimmune disease history or receiving systemic immunosuppression were excluded from the trial. Peripheral blood for TCR sequencing was collected from all dose cohorts at baseline, on cycle 4 day 1, and on cycle 7 day 1. The samples were drawn from a first-in-human, open-label, multicenter phase I dose-escalation trial of ivuxolimab. The trial enrolled adults with locally advanced or metastatic head and neck squamous cell, hepatocellular, melanoma or renal cell carcinoma. CD4+ and CD8+ T cells were sorted separately from peripheral blood before TCR sequencing. The TCR originated in an adult with an advanced solid tumor such as melanoma, head and neck, liver or kidney cancer. The input for sequencing was CD4+ or CD8+ T cells sorted from blood, taken in a trial of the OX40 agonist ivuxolimab.

The DNA sequence is given as TGTGCCAGCAGCTTAGACACTGGACAGGGGAATTCACCCCTCCACTTT. It specifies CASSLDTGQGNSPLHF. Recombination connected TRBV7-2 to TRBJ1-6, with TRBD1 matching 9 junction bases. As encoded in the germline V gene, CDR1 is SGHTA while CDR2 is FQGNSA. The V end gives up 1 base and the J end 7 bases, leaving 5 bases in the junction not matched to a gene. CDR3 length: 16 amino acids, cysteine to phenylalanine. Of all the DNA, just the CDR3 is kept, 48 bases in frame from base 1.